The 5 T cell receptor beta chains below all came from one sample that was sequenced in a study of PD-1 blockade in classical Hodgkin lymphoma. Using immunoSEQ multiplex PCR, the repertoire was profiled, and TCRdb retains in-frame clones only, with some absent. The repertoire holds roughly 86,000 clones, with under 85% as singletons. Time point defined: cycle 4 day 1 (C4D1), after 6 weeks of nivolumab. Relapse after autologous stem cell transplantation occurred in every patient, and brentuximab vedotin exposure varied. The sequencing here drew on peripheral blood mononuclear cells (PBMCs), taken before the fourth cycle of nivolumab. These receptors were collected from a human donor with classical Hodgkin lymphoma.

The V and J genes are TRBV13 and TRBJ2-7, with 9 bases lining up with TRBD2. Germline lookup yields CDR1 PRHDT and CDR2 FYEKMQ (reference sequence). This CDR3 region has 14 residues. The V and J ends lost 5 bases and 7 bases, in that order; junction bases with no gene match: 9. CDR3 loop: CASSPLAGLGEQYF. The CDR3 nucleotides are TGTGCCAGCAGCCCGCTAGCGGGACTGGGAGAGCAGTACTTC. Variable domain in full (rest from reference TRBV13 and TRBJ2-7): AAGVIQSPRHLIKEKRETATLKCYPIPRHDTVYWYQQGPGQDPQFLISFYEKMQSDKGSIPDRFSAQQFSDYHSELNMSSLELGDSALYFCASSPLAGLGEQYFGPGTRLTVT.

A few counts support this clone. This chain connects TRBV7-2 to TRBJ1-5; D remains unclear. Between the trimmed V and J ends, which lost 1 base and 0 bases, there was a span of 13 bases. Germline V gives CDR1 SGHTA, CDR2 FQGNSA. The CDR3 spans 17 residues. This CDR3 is CASSLVSHSYSNQPQHF. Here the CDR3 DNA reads TGTGCCAGCAGCTTAGTCTCACACTCCTATAGCAATCAGCCCCAGCATTTT. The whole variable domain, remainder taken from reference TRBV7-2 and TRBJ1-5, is GAGVSQSPSNKVTEKGKDVELRCDPISGHTALYWYRQSLGQGLEFLIYFQGNSAPDKSGLPSDRFSAERTGGSVSTLTIQRTQQEDSAVYLCASSLVSHSYSNQPQHFGDGTRLSIL.

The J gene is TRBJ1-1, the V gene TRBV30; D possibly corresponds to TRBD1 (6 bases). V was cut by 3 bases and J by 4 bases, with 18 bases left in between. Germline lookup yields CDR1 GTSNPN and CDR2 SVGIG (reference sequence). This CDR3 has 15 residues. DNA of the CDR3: TGTGCCTGGAGCCTCCGAACAGGGTTGGGCACTGAAGCTTTCTTT. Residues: CAWSLRTGLGTEAFF.

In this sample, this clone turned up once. CDR3 in DNA: TGCGCCAGCAGTTACCAGCGGGGGGTCGGTACTGAAGCTTTCTTT. This sequence encodes CASSYQRGVGTEAFF. J is TRBJ1-1 and V is TRBV5-1; D may be TRBD1 (5 bases). The V end was cut by 5 bases, the J end by 5 bases, with 19 bases between. Germline V gives CDR1 SGHRS, CDR2 YFSETQ. The length of the CDR3 is 15 residues.

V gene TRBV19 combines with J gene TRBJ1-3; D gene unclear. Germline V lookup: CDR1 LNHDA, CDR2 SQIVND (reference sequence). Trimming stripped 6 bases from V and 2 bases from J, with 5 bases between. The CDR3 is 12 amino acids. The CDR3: CASSHPGNTIYF. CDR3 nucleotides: TGTGCCAGTAGCCACCCTGGAAACACCATATATTTT.